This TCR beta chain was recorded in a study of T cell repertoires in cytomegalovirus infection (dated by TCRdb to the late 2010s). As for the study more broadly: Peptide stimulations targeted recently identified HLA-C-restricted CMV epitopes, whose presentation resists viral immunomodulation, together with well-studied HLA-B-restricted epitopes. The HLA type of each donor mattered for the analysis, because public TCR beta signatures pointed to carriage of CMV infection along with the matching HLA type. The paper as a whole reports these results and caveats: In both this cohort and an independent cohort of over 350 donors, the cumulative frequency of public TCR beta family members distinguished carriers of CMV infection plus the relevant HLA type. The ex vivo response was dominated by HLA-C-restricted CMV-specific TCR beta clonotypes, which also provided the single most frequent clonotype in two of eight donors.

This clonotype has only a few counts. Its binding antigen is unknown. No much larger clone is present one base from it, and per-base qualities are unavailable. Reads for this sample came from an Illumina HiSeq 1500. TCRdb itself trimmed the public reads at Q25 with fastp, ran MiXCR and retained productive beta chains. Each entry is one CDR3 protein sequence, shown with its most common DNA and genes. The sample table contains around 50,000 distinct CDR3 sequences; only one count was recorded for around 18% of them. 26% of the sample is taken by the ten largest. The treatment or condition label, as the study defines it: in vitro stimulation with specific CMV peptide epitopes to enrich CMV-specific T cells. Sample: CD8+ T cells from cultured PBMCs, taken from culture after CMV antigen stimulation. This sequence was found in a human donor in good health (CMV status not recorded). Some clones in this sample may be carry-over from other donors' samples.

The CDR3 region reads CASSSGGGGRGNEQFF. The nucleotide sequence reads as follows: TGTGCCAGCAGTTCCGGGGGGGGAGGGAGGGGCAATGAGCAGTTCTTC. The rearrangement joined TRBV12-3 or TRBV12-4 to TRBJ2-1; a stretch of 8 junction bases matches TRBD2. V lost 4 bases and J lost 6 bases, and the count of bases not matched to a germline gene is 11. The CDR3 runs 16 amino acids, cysteine and phenylalanine included. CDR3 DNA only is kept here, 48 bases in frame from base 1.